This T cell receptor (beta chain) is from a study of cytomegalovirus exposure and HLA in healthy donors. The data were produced by immunoSEQ multiplex PCR, yet TCRdb's version contains in-frame clones alone and is incomplete. This sample carries about 73,000 clones, around 96% of them seen once, and the ten largest clones take approximately 3.4%. V dropped 4 bases and J dropped 8 bases, with 17 bases sitting between them. The CDR3 is 15 residues long. From germline, CDR1 is LGHNA and CDR2 YSLEER. The V gene is TRBV4-3, the J gene TRBJ1-4; D is possibly TRBD1 (6 bases). Sequencing was performed on PBMCs. This TCR was recovered from a man younger than 35 in good health and CMV-seronegative. The CDR3 DNA is TGCGCCAGCAGCCTCGGGACATTCTATGAGGAAAAACTGTTTTTT. This translates into CASSLGTFYEEKLFF.